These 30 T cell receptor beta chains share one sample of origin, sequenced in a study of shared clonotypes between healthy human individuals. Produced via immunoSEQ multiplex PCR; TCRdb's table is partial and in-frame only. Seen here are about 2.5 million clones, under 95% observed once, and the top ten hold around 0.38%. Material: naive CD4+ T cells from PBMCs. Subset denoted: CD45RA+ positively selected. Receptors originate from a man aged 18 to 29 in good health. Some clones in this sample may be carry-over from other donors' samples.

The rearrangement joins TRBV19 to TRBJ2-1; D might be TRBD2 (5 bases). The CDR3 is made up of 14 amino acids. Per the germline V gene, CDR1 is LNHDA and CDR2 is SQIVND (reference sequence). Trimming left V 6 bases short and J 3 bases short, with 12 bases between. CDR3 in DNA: TGTGCCAGTAGGCGGAGCGGCAACTACAATGAGCAGTTCTTC. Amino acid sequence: CASRRSGNYNEQFF.

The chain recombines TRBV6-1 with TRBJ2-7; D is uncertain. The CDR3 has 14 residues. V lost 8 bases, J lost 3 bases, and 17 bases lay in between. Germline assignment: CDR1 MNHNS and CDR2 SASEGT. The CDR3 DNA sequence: TGTGCCAGCTCTAAGTCGACCTCGAACTACGAGCAGTACTTC. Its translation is CASSKSTSNYEQYF.

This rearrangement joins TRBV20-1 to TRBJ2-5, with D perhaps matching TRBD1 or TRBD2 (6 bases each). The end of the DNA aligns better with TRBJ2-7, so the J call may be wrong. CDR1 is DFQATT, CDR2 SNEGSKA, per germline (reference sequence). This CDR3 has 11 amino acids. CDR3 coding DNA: TGCAGTGCTCGGGGGCTCTACGAGCAGTACTTC. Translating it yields CSARGLYEQYF.

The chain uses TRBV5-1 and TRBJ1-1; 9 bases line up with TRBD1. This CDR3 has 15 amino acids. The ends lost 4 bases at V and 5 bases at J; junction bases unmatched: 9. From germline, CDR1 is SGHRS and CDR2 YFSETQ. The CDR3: CASSAQGAWGTEAFF. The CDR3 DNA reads TGCGCCAGCAGCGCACAGGGGGCTTGGGGGACTGAAGCTTTCTTT. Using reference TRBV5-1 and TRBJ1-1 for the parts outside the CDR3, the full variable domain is KAGVTQTPRYLIKTRGQQVTLSCSPISGHRSVSWYQQTPGQGLQFLFEYFSETQRNKGNFPGRFSGRQFSNSRSEMNVSTLELGDSALYLCASSAQGAWGTEAFFGQGTRLTVV.

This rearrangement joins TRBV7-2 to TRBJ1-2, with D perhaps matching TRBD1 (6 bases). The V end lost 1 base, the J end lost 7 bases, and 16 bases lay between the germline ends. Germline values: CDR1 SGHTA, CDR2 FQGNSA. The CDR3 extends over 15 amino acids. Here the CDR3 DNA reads TGTGCCAGCAGCTTAGGTACGGGGGCGGCTGGTGGCTACACCTTC. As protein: CASSLGTGAAGGYTF.

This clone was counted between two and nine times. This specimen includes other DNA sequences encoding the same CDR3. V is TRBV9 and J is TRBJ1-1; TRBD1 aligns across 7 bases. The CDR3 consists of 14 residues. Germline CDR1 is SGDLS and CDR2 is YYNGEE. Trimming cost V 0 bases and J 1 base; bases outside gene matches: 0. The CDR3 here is CASSVGQGNTEAFF. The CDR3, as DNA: TGTGCCAGCAGCGTAGGACAGGGGAACACTGAAGCTTTCTTT.

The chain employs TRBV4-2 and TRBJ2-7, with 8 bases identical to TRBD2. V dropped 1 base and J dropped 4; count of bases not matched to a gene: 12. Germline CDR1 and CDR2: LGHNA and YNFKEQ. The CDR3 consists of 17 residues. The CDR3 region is CASSQGAGREVGYEQYF. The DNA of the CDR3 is TGTGCCAGCAGCCAAGGAGCCGGGCGGGAGGTTGGGTACGAGCAGTACTTC.

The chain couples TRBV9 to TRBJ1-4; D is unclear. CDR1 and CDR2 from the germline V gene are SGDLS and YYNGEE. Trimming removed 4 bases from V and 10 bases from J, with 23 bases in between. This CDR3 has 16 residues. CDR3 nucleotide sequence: TGTGCCAGCAGCCAAACAGTTGAGGGTCTGGGAGGAAAACTGTTTTTT. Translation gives CASSQTVEGLGGKLFF.

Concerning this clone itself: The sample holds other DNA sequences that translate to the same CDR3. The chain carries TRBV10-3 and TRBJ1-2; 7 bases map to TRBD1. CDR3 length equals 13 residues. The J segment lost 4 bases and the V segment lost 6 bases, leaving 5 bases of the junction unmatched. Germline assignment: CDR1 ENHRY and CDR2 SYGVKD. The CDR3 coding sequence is TGTGCCATCAGCGACAGGGTCGGCTATGGCTACACCTTC. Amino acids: CAISDRVGYGYTF.

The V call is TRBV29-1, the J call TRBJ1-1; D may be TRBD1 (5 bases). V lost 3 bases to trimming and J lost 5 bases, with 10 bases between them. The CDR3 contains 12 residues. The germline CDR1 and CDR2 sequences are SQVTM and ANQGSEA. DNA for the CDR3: TGCAGCGTTGAGGGGGGGAGAACTGAAGCTTTCTTT. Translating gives CSVEGGRTEAFF.

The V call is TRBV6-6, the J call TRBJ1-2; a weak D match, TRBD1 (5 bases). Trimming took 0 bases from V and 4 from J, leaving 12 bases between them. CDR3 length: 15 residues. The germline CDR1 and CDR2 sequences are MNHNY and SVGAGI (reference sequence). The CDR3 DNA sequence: TGTGCCAGCAGTTACTCAGGCAGGGATGGCTATGGCTACACCTTC. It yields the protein CASSYSGRDGYGYTF.

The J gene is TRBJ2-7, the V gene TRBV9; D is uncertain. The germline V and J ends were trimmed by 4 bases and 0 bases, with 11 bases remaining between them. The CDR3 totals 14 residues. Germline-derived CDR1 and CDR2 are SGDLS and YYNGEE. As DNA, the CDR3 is TGTGCCAGCAGCCAACAAACGAGCTCCTACGAGCAGTACTTC. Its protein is CASSQQTSSYEQYF.

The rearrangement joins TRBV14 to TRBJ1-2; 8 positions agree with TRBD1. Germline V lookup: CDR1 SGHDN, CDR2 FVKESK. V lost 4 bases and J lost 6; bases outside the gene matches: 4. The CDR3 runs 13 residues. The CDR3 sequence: CASSPLTGDGYTF. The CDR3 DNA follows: TGTGCCAGCAGCCCACTGACAGGGGATGGCTACACCTTC. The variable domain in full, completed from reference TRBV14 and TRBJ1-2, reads EAGVTQFPSHSVIEKGQTVTLRCDPISGHDNLYWYRRVMGKEIKFLLHFVKESKQDESGMPNNRFLAERTGGTYSTLKVQPAELEDSGVYFCASSPLTGDGYTFGSGTRLTVV.

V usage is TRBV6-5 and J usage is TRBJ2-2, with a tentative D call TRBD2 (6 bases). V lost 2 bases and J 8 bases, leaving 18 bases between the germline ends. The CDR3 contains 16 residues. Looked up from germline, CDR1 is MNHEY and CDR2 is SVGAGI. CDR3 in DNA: TGTGCCAGCAGTTACCCTGGAGGGCCCACAAGGGGGGAGCTGTTTTTT. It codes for CASSYPGGPTRGELFF.

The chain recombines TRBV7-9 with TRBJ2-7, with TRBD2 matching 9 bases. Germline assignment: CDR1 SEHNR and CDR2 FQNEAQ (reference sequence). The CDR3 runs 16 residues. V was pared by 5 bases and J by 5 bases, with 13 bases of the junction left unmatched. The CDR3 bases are TGTGCCAGCAGCCCCCTGGGGCTAGCGGGATTCAACGAGCAGTACTTC. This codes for CASSPLGLAGFNEQYF.

CDR3 in DNA: TGTGCCAGCAGTTACTTCGGGGCAACGGACTATGGCTACACCTTC. Protein sequence: CASSYFGATDYGYTF. J is TRBJ1-2 and V is TRBV6-5, with a tentative D call TRBD1 (5 bases). The length of the CDR3 is 15 residues. The germline gives CDR1 MNHEY, CDR2 SVGAGI. Trimming took off 1 base at V and 3 bases at J, with 12 bases between the two ends.

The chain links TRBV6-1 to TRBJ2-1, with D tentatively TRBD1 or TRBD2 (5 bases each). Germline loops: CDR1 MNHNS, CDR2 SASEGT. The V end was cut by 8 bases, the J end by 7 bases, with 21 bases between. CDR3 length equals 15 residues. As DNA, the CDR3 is TGTGCCAGCGCCCGGAATGGGGGTATGGTAAATGAGCAGTTCTTC. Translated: CASARNGGMVNEQFF.

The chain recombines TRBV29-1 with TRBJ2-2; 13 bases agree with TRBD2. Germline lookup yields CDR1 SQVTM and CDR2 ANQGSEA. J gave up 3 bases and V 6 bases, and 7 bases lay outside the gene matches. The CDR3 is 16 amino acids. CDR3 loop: CSVLTSGRPHTGELFF. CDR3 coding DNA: TGCAGCGTCCTGACTAGCGGGAGGCCCCACACCGGGGAGCTGTTTTTT.

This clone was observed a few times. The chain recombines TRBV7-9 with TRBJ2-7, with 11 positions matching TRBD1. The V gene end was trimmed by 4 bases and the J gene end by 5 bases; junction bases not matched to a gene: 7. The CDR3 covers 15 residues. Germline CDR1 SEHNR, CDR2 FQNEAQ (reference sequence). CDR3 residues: CASSSRTGGNDEQYF. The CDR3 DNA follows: TGTGCCAGCAGCTCACGGACAGGGGGCAACGACGAGCAGTACTTC.

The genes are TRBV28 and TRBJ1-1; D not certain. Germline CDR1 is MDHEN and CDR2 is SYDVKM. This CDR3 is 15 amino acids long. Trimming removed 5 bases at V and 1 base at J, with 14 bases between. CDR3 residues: CASSRYGGRNTEAFF. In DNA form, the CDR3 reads TGTGCCAGCAGTCGCTACGGAGGGAGGAACACTGAAGCTTTCTTT.

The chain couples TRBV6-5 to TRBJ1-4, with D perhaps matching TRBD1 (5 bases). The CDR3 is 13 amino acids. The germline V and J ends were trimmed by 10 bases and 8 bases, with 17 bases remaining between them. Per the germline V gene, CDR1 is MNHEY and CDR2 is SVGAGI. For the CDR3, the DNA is TGTGCCACCCGGGGCGCGGGGGAGGAAAAACTGTTTTTT. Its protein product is CATRGAGEEKLFF.

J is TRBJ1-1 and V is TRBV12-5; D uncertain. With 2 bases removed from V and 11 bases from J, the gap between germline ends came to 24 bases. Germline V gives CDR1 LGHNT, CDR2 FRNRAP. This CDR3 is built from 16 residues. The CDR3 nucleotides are TGTGCTAGTGGTTTGCCCACACCGGGGTCCCTCCGAGGGGCTTTCTTT. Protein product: CASGLPTPGSLRGAFF.

CDR3: CASSAGTSVSYEQYF. The CDR3 nucleotides read TGTGCCAGCTCAGCCGGGACTAGCGTTTCCTACGAGCAGTACTTC. The V and J genes are TRBV18 and TRBJ2-7, with 10 positions matching TRBD2. Germline V gives CDR1 KGHSH, CDR2 LQKENI. The CDR3 totals 15 residues. The ends lost 5 bases at V and 1 base at J; junction bases unmatched: 5.

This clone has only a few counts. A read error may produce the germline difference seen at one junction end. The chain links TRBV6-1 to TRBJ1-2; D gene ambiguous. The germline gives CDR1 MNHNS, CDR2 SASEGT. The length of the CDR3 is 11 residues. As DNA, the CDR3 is TGTGCCAGCAGATCACAGTACCGCAGAATCTTC. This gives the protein CASRSQYRRIF.

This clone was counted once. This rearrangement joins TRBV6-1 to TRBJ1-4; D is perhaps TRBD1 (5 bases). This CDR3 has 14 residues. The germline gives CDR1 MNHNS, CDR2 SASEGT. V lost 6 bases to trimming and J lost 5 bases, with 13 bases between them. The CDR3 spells CASRLGVHNEKLFF. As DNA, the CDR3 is TGTGCCAGCAGGTTAGGGGTTCACAATGAAAAACTGTTTTTT.

The CDR3: CASSPDRGRGNEKLFF. DNA for the CDR3: TGTGCCAGCAGCCCCGACAGGGGCCGGGGTAATGAAAAACTGTTTTTT. The gene calls are TRBV11-2 and TRBJ1-4, with 8 bases fitting TRBD1. Germline values: CDR1 SGHAT, CDR2 FQNNGV. J was trimmed by 4 bases and V by 5 bases; bases with no gene match: 9. This CDR3 region has 16 residues.

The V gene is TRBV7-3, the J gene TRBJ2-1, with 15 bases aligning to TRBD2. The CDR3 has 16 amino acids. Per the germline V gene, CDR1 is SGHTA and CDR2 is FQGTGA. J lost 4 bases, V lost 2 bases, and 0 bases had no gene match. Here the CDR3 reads CASSLGTSGRYNEQFF. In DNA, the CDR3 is TGTGCCAGCAGCTTAGGGACTAGCGGGAGGTACAATGAGCAGTTCTTC.

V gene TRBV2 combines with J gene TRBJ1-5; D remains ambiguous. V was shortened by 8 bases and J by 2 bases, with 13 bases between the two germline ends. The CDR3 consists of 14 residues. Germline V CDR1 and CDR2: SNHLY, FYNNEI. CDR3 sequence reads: CASCREGGNQPQHF. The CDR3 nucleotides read TGTGCCAGCTGTCGCGAAGGTGGCAATCAGCCCCAGCATTTT.

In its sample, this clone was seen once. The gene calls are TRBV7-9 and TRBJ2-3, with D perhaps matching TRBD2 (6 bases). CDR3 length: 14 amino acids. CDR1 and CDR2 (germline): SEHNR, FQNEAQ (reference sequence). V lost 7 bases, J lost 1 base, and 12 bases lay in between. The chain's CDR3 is CASTWGGGTDTQYF. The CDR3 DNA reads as TGTGCCAGCACCTGGGGAGGCGGCACAGATACGCAGTATTTT.

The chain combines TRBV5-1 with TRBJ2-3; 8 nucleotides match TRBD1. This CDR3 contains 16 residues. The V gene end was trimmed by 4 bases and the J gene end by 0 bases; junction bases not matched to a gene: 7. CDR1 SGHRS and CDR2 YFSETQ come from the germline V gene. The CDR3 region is CASSPQGVASTDTQYF. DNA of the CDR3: TGCGCCAGCAGCCCACAGGGGGTAGCTAGCACAGATACGCAGTATTTT. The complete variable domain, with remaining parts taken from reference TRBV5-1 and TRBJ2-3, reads KAGVTQTPRYLIKTRGQQVTLSCSPISGHRSVSWYQQTPGQGLQFLFEYFSETQRNKGNFPGRFSGRQFSNSRSEMNVSTLELGDSALYLCASSPQGVASTDTQYFGPGTRLTVL.